Listed here are 3 T cell receptor beta chains from one sample, sequenced in a study of T cells expressing NK-cell markers. TCRdb reprocessed the 5' RACE reads and reports one entry per CDR3 protein, with no DNA. The specimen's table records about 450,000 distinct CDR3 sequences. Sequencing input: blood T cells: a sorted CD56 or NKG2C T cell subset, CD4+ or CD8+ T cells, or bulk PBMC T cells (not recorded which). These receptors were collected from a woman aged 18-70 years in good health.

The chain combines TRBV6-2 or TRBV6-3 with TRBJ2-5; no DNA is available, so the TRBD2 call from TCRdb remains unchecked. The CDR3 contains 12 residues. CDR1 and CDR2 from the germline V gene are MNHEY and SVGEGT. The CDR3 here is CASGLAHETQYF.

The chain joins TRBV7-9 to TRBJ1-1; TCRdb calls TRBD1, which cannot be checked without DNA. This CDR3 comprises 14 residues. Germline assignment: CDR1 SEHNR and CDR2 FQNEAQ (reference sequence). The CDR3: CASSFGTGYTEAFF.

CDR3 amino acids: CASSLMGRSNQPQHF. V is TRBV12-3 or TRBV12-4 and J is TRBJ1-5. The CDR3 consists of 15 residues.